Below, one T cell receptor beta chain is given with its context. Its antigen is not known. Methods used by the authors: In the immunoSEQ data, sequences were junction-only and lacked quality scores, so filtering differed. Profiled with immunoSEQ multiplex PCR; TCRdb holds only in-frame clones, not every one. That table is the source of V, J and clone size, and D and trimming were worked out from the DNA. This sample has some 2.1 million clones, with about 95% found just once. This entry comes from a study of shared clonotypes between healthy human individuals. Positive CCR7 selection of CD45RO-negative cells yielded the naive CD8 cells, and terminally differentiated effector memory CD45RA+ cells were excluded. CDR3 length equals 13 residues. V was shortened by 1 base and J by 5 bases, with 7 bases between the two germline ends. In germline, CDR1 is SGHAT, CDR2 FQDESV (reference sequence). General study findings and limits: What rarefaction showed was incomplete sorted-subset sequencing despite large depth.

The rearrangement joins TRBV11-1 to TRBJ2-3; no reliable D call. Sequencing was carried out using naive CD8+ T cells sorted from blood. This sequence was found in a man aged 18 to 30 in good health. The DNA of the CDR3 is TGTGCCAGCAGCTTAGGTGATCAAGATACGCAGTATTTT. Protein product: CASSLGDQDTQYF.